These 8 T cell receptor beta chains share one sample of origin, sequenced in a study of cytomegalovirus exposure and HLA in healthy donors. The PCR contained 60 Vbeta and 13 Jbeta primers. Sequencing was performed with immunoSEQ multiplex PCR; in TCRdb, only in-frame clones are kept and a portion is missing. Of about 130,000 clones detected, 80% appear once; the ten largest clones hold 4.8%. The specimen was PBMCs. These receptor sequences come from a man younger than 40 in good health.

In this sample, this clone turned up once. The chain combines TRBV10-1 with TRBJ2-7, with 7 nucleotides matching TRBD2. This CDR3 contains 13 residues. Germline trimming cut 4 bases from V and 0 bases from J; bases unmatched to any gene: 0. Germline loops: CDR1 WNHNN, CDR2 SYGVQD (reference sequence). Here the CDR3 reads CASSGDYSYEQYF. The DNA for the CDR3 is TGCGCCAGCAGTGGGGACTACTCCTACGAGCAGTACTTC.

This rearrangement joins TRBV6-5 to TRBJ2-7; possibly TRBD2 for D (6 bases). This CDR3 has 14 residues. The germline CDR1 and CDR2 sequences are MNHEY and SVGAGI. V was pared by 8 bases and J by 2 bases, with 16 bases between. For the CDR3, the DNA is TGTGCCAGCGCCCGGGGACTGGGAACCTACGAGCAGTACTTC. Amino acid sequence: CASARGLGTYEQYF.

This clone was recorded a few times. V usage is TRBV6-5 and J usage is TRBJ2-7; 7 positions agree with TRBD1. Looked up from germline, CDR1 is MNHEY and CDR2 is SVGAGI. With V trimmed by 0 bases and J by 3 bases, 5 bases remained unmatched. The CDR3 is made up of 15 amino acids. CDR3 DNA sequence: TGTGCCAGCAGTTACTCCGCAGGGGGTAGCTACGAGCAGTACTTC. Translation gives CASSYSAGGSYEQYF.

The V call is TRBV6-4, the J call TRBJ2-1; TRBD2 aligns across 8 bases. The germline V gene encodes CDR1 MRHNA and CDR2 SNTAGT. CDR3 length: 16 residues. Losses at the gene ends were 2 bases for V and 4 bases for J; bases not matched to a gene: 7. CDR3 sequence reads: CASSDIGRAKYNEQFF. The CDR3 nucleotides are TGTGCCAGCAGTGACATCGGGAGGGCGAAGTACAATGAGCAGTTCTTC.

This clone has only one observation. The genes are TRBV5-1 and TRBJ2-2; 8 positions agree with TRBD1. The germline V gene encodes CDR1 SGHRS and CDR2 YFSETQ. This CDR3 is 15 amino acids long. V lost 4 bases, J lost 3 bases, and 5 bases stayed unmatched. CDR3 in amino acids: CASSPDRDYTGELFF. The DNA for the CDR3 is TGCGCCAGCAGCCCGGACAGGGACTACACCGGGGAGCTGTTTTTT.

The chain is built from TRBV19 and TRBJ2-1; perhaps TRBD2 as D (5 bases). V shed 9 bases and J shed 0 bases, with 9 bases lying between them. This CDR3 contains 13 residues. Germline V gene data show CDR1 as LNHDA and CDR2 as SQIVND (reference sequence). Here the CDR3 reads CASSGSSYNEQFF. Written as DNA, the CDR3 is TGTGCCAGCAGCGGAAGCTCCTACAATGAGCAGTTCTTC.

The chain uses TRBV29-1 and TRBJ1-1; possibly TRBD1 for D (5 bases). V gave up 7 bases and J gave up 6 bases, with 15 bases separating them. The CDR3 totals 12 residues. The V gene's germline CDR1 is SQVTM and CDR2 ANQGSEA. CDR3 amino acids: CSAQGRGAEAFF. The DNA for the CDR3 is TGCAGCGCCCAGGGCCGGGGGGCTGAAGCTTTCTTT. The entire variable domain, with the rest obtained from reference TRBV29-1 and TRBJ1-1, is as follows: SAVISQKPSRDICQRGTSLTIQCQVDSQVTMMFWYRQQPGQSLTLIATANQGSEATYESGFVIDKFPISRPNLTFSTLTVSNMSPEDSSIYLCSAQGRGAEAFFGQGTRLTVV.

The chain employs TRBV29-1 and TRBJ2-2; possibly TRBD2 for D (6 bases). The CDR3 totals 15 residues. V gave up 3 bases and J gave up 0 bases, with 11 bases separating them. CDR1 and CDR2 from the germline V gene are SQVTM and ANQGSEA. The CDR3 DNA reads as TGCAGCGTTGAGGGTCTAGCGCCGAACACCGGGGAGCTGTTTTTT. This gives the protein CSVEGLAPNTGELFF.